This TCR beta chain was profiled in a study of shared clonotypes between healthy human individuals. Germline assignment: CDR1 SQVTM and CDR2 ANQGSEA. The V and J ends lost 4 bases and 1 base respectively, with 10 bases between them. This CDR3 is built from 13 residues. Assay: immunoSEQ multiplex PCR; the TCRdb copy retains only in-frame clones and omits some. The table records 950,000 to 1,200,000 clones, 77% of them present only once. This TCR was recovered from a man aged 18 to 30 in good health. Some clones in this sample may be carry-over from other donors' samples. The chain carries TRBV29-1 and TRBJ1-1; D may be TRBD1 (5 bases). Sequencing input: memory CD4+ T cells from PBMCs. As for subset: CD45RA-negative fraction. The CDR3: CSVGAGPNTEAFF. CDR3 nucleotide sequence: TGCAGCGTTGGGGCGGGGCCGAACACTGAAGCTTTCTTT.